The 6 T cell receptor beta chains given below trace back to one sample, sequenced in a study of cytomegalovirus exposure and HLA in healthy donors. The primer mix had 60 Vbeta and 13 Jbeta primers. The repertoire was sequenced with immunoSEQ multiplex PCR; TCRdb's copy has only in-frame clones and lacks some. This table holds roughly 170,000 clones, about 80% found once. Sequencing was done on a sample of PBMCs. The receptors were gathered from a woman aged 25-40 years in good health and CMV-seronegative.

The chain carries TRBV9 and TRBJ1-6; D is unclear. The ends were cut back, 0 bases at V and 7 bases at J, with 8 bases in the middle. Germline CDR1 and CDR2: SGDLS and YYNGEE. This CDR3 region has 14 residues. The CDR3 bases are TGTGCCAGCAGCGTAGGGGCATCGAATTCACCCCTCCACTTT. Translation: CASSVGASNSPLHF.

Concerning this clone: Sequence at one end of the junction differs from germline and may be a read error. The rearrangement uses TRBV5-8 and TRBJ1-2, with 8 bases identical to TRBD1. The CDR3 length is 12 residues. Germline assignment: CDR1 SGHTS and CDR2 YDEGEE. The CDR3 loop reads CAGSLTGDGYTF. The CDR3 nucleotides are TGTGCCGGCAGTTTGACAGGGGATGGCTACACCTTC.

This chain links TRBV28 with TRBJ2-7, with a possible D match to TRBD1 (6 bases). The CDR3 has 14 amino acids. Trimming stripped 4 bases from V and 2 bases from J, with 12 bases between. Germline loops: CDR1 MDHEN, CDR2 SYDVKM. The CDR3 loop is CASSSGTSPYEQYF. CDR3 in DNA: TGTGCCAGCAGTTCCGGGACATCTCCCTACGAGCAGTACTTC. The full variable domain, with the rest looked up from reference TRBV28 and TRBJ2-7, is DVKVTQSSRYLVKRTGEKVFLECVQDMDHENMFWYRQDPGLGLRLIYFSYDVKMKEKGDIPEGYSVSREKKERFSLILESASTNQTSMYLCASSSGTSPYEQYFGPGTRLTVT.

In its sample, this clone was seen once. The chain has TRBV19 and TRBJ1-2; D is uncertain. V shed 3 bases and J shed 0 bases, with 11 bases lying between them. The CDR3 covers 15 residues. Germline V lookup: CDR1 LNHDA, CDR2 SQIVND (reference sequence). As DNA, the CDR3 is TGTGCCAGTAGTATGCTTCCCAACACTAACTATGGCTACACCTTC. It translates to CASSMLPNTNYGYTF.

The chain couples TRBV6-6 to TRBJ2-5; D gene unclear. The DNA end is more similar to TRBJ2-7, so the J call may be wrong. This CDR3 is 15 amino acids long. Germline V gene sequence: CDR1 MNHNY, CDR2 SVGAGI (reference sequence). The CDR3 reads CASSSTAVSHYEQYF. The CDR3 bases are TGTGCCAGCAGTTCTACCGCGGTTTCGCACTACGAGCAGTACTTC.

For this clone: One end of the junction is discordant with germline, which a read error may explain. This chain connects TRBV7-9 to TRBJ1-1; 7 nucleotides agree with TRBD1. This CDR3 contains 14 residues. Germline CDR1 and CDR2: SEHNR and FQNEAQ (reference sequence). The CDR3 is CSSSPGTENTEAFF. Written as DNA, the CDR3 is TGTTCCAGCAGCCCCGGGACAGAGAACACTGAAGCTTTCTTT. Supplemented by reference TRBV7-9 and TRBJ1-1, the full variable domain reads DTGVSQNPRHKITKRGQNVTFRCDPISEHNRLYWYRQTLGQGPEFLTYFQNEAQLEKSRLLSDRFSAERPKGSFSTLEIQRTEQGDSAMYLCSSSPGTENTEAFFGQGTRLTVV.